These 12 T cell receptor beta chains were sequenced from one sample in a study of OX40 agonist ivuxolimab in advanced cancers. Library generation was performed with the immunoSEQ multiplex PCR assay. TCRdb obtained this table from immuneACCESS and retained in-frame rearrangements with V and J assigned. These tables miss some clones; where compared with another copy, unresolved V genes account for less than half of the shortfall, and the remainder is unexplained. The sample records around 31,000 clones, roughly 86% of which are singletons. The ten biggest clones cover roughly 50% of the sample. The specimen comprised CD4+ or CD8+ T cells sorted from blood, sampled in a trial of the OX40 agonist ivuxolimab. The receptors here all came from an adult with an advanced solid tumor such as melanoma, head and neck, liver or kidney cancer.

This sequence joins TRBV7-9 and TRBJ2-7; 7 bases are a match to TRBD2. The germline CDR1 and CDR2 sequences are SEHNR and FQNEAQ (reference sequence). With 1 base clipped from V and 2 bases from J, the junction kept 5 bases outside the gene matches. The CDR3 runs 15 residues. The CDR3 spells CASSLEERGPYEQYF. CDR3 DNA sequence: TGTGCCAGCAGCTTAGAGGAGCGGGGCCCCTACGAGCAGTACTTC. The entire variable domain, with the rest obtained from reference TRBV7-9 and TRBJ2-7, is as follows: DTGVSQNPRHKITKRGQNVTFRCDPISEHNRLYWYRQTLGQGPEFLTYFQNEAQLEKSRLLSDRFSAERPKGSFSTLEIQRTEQGDSAMYLCASSLEERGPYEQYFGPGTRLTVT.

A single count supports this clone. CDR3 residues: CAIREATSNEKLFF. CDR3 bases: TGTGCCATCAGGGAGGCTACCTCAAATGAAAAACTGTTTTTT. V usage is TRBV10-3 and J usage is TRBJ1-4, with D uncertain. The CDR3 spans 14 residues. Trimming took 6 bases from V and 5 from J, leaving 13 bases between them. Germline V gene lookup returns CDR1 ENHRY and CDR2 SYGVKD.

The J gene is TRBJ2-7, the V gene TRBV20-1, with 7 bases aligning to TRBD2. This CDR3 is 11 amino acids long. CDR1 DFQATT and CDR2 SNEGSKA come from the germline V gene (reference sequence). CDR3 sequence: CRGERDYEQYF. As DNA, the CDR3 is TGCAGGGGGGAGCGGGACTACGAGCAGTACTTC.

In its sample, this clone was seen once. V is TRBV29-1 and J is TRBJ2-2, with D hard to call. Germline assignment: CDR1 SQVTM and CDR2 ANQGSEA. Trimming cost V 5 bases and J 8 bases, with 12 bases left between them. This CDR3 has 12 amino acids. CDR3 in DNA: TGCAGCGTTATTGAGGTATCGGGGGAGCTGTTTTTT. Encoded protein: CSVIEVSGELFF.

The chain combines TRBV5-1 with TRBJ2-7, with D perhaps TRBD2 (5 bases). The V gene lost 5 bases and the J gene lost 0 bases, with 12 bases spanning the gap. From germline, CDR1 is SGHRS and CDR2 YFSETQ. The CDR3 is 14 amino acids. CDR3 sequence: CASSEYGLSYEQYF. For the CDR3, the DNA is TGCGCCAGCAGTGAATACGGACTCTCCTACGAGCAGTACTTC.

V usage is TRBV21-1 and J usage is TRBJ1-1; the table's D call, TRBD1, was not checked against the DNA. TRBV21-1 is listed as a pseudogene. CDR3 length: 14 amino acids. The CDR3 sequence is CASSKRIRGTEAFF. As DNA, the CDR3 is TGTGCCAGCAGCAAAAGGATCAGGGGCACTGAAGCTTTCTTT.

V gene TRBV7-8 combines with J gene TRBJ2-3; D perhaps matches TRBD1 (6 bases). There are 15 residues in the CDR3. Trimming removed 2 bases at V and 0 bases at J, with 9 bases between. From germline, CDR1 is SGHVS and CDR2 FQNEAQ. CDR3 sequence (DNA): TGTGCCAGCAGCTTAAGACAGGCTAGCACAGATACGCAGTATTTT. This encodes CASSLRQASTDTQYF.

The chain employs TRBV11-2 and TRBJ1-1; D ambiguous. CDR3 length: 12 residues. With 7 bases removed from V and 1 base from J, the gap between germline ends came to 7 bases. Germline V gene data show CDR1 as SGHAT and CDR2 as FQNNGV. The CDR3 region is CASTMGNTEAFF. CDR3 coding DNA: TGTGCCAGCACCATGGGGAACACTGAAGCTTTCTTT.

The V and J genes are TRBV5-1 and TRBJ2-7, with D perhaps matching TRBD1 or TRBD2 (6 bases each). Between the trimmed V and J ends, which lost 5 bases and 5 bases, there was a span of 20 bases. Germline V lookup: CDR1 SGHRS, CDR2 YFSETQ. The CDR3 has 15 residues. CDR3 loop: CASSDPTRGLNEQYF. DNA for the CDR3: TGCGCCAGCAGTGACCCCACCCGGGGGCTGAACGAGCAGTACTTC.

The chain joins TRBV6-5 to TRBJ2-4; the D gene is possibly TRBD1 (6 bases). The germline V gene encodes CDR1 MNHEY and CDR2 SVGAGI. Trimming cost V 4 bases and J 6 bases, with 10 bases left between them. The CDR3 contains 13 residues. The CDR3 nucleotides read TGTGCCAGCAGTTCTGGACAGTTAAACATTCAGTACTTC. Its translation is CASSSGQLNIQYF.

The chain couples TRBV9 to TRBJ2-7; TRBD1 matches 7 bases. Per the germline V gene, CDR1 is SGDLS and CDR2 is YYNGEE. J lost 7 bases, V lost 3 bases, and 13 bases had no gene match. The CDR3 has 15 amino acids. CDR3 amino acids: CASSEGAGPVLEQYF. In DNA, the CDR3 is TGTGCCAGCAGCGAGGGGGCAGGACCCGTATTGGAGCAGTACTTC.

The chain uses TRBV6-5 and TRBJ2-1; D may be TRBD2 (6 bases). This CDR3 has 15 amino acids. Trimming removed 2 bases at V and 0 bases at J, with 8 bases between. CDR1 and CDR2 from the germline V gene are MNHEY and SVGAGI. CDR3 sequence: CASSYVGGSYNEQFF. DNA of the CDR3: TGTGCCAGCAGTTACGTGGGGGGCTCCTACAATGAGCAGTTCTTC.